The present TCR beta chain was sequenced within a study of blood T cell repertoires in COVID-19. Study-wide context: Specimens from acute and convalescent COVID-19 originated in the United States, Italy and Spain. The analysed material was cDNA or gDNA that came from T cells, B-cell-depleted T cells, or PBMCs.

Produced via immunoSEQ multiplex PCR; TCRdb's table is partial and in-frame only. The sample shows 200,000 or so clones, roughly 80% of them seen only once. This clone came up once. Relative to the germline gene, one junction end is altered; a read error may explain this. Membership in each cohort depended on participant-reported clinical history. Per germline, CDR1 KGHSH and CDR2 LQKENI. The CDR3 has 14 amino acids. The sequence came from a man aged 35-49 years who had recovered from COVID-19. The V gene is TRBV18, the J gene TRBJ2-7; D unclear. Sequencing was carried out using PBMCs or T cells enriched from blood (not recorded which). The CDR3 DNA follows: TGTGCCACCTCACCAGGTCCAGACTCCTACGAGCAGTACTTC. It yields the protein CATSPGPDSYEQYF. The full variable domain, with the rest looked up from reference TRBV18 and TRBJ2-7, is NAGVMQNPRHLVRRRGQEARLRCSPMKGHSHVYWYRQLPEEGLKFMVYLQKENIIDESGMPKERFSAEFPKEGPSILRIQQVVRGDSAAYFCATSPGPDSYEQYFGPGTRLTVT.